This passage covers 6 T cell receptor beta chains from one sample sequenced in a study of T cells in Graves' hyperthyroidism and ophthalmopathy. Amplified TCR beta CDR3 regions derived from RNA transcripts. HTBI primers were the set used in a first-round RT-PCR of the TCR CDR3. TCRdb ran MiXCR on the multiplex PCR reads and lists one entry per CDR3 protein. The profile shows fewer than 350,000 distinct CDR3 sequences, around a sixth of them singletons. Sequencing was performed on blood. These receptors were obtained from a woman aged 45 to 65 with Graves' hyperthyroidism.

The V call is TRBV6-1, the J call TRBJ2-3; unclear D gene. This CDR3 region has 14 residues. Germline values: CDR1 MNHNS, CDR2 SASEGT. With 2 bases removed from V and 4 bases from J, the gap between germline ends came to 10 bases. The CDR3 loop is CASSEFRLSDTQYF. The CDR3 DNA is TGTGCCAGCAGTGAATTTAGGCTCTCAGATACGCAGTATTTT.

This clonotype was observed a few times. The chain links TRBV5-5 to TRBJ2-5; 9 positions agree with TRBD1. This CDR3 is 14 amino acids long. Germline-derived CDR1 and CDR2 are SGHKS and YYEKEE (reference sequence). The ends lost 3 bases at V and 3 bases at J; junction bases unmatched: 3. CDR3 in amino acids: CASSSDRGEETQYF. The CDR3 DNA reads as TGTGCCAGCAGCTCCGACAGGGGGGAAGAGACCCAGTACTTC.

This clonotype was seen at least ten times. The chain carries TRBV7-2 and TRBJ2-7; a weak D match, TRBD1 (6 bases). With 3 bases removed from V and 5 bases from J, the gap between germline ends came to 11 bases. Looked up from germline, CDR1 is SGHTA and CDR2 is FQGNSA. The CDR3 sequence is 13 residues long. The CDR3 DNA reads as TGTGCCAGCAGCTTCTCACAGGGAAACGAGCAGTACTTC. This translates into CASSFSQGNEQYF.

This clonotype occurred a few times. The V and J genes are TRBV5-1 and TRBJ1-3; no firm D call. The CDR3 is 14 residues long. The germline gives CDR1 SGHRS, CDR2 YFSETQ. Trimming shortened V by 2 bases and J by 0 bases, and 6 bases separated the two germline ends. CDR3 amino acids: CASSFASSGNTIYF. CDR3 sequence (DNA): TGCGCCAGCAGCTTTGCCAGCTCTGGAAACACCATATATTTT.

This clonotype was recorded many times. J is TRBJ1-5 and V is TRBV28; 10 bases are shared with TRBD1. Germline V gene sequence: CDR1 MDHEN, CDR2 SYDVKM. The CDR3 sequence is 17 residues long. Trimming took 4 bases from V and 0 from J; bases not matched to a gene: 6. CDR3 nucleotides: TGTGCCAGCAGTTCCCCGACAGGGGGCTATAGCAATCAGCCCCAGCATTTT. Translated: CASSSPTGGYSNQPQHF.

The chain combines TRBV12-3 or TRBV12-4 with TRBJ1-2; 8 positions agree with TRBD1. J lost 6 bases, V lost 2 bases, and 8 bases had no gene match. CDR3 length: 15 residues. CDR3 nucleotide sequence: TGTGCCAGCAGTTTACCCCCAGGGGGCGTCGATGGCTACACCTTC. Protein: CASSLPPGGVDGYTF.